The clone carrying this T cell receptor beta chain was observed at least ten times. Its antigen is unknown. These data come from a study of T cells in Graves' hyperthyroidism and ophthalmopathy. The TCR beta CDR3 regions underwent amplification using RNA transcripts as the source. A first-round RT-PCR of the TCR CDR3 used the HTBI primer set. TCRdb re-derived calls from the multiplex PCR reads in MiXCR, one entry per CDR3 protein. The sample has around 300,000 distinct CDR3 sequences, about 14% seen once. Germline loops: CDR1 SGDLS, CDR2 YYNGEE. The CDR3 consists of 15 residues. The junction had 6 bases not matched to a gene; V was cut back by 0 bases and J by 8 bases. Each patient was aged 18 to 65 and had newly diagnosed hyperthyroidism of under 2 months' duration. Extraction of PBMCs used 8.5 to 10 ml of fresh peripheral blood. Findings of the study overall: Stable hyperthyroidism was told apart from ophthalmopathy by a model built on 13 V-J features. Most thyroid clonotypes expanded above 0.001 appeared in blood too.

What was sequenced was blood. The rearrangement links TRBV9 to TRBJ2-1; 9 nucleotides match TRBD2. This clonotype originated in a woman in her twenties or thirties with Graves' hyperthyroidism that later progressed to Graves' ophthalmopathy. CDR3 DNA sequence: TGTGCCAGCAGCGTAGAAGTAGCGGGAGTCGATGAGCAGTTCTTC. Encoded protein: CASSVEVAGVDEQFF.